A single sample is the source of the 30 T cell receptor beta chains below, sequenced in a study of cytomegalovirus exposure and HLA in healthy donors. Primers: 60 Vbeta forward and 13 Jbeta reverse. Using immunoSEQ multiplex PCR, the repertoire was profiled, and TCRdb retains in-frame clones only, with some absent. The profile shows 200,000 or so clones, approximately 79% of them singletons. The specimen was PBMCs. These receptors were obtained from a young man in good health and CMV-seronegative.

With respect to this clone: The germline gene is not matched at one end of the junction; a read error may be the cause. This sequence joins TRBV7-9 and TRBJ2-7; the match to TRBD1 covers 7 bases. Germline V gene lookup returns CDR1 SEHNR and CDR2 FQNEAQ (reference sequence). CDR3 length: 14 amino acids. The CDR3 region is CSSSLGTVPYEQYF. CDR3 bases: TGTTCCAGCAGCTTAGGGACAGTACCCTACGAGCAGTACTTC.

The sample holds one count of this clone. The CDR3 DNA reads as TGTGCCAGCAGTGACGGACAGGGCAAGCCTGGGGCCAACGTCCTGACTTTC. Translated: CASSDGQGKPGANVLTF. The chain carries TRBV27 and TRBJ2-6; 8 bases are shared with TRBD1. CDR3 size: 17 residues. Germline V gene sequence: CDR1 MNHEY, CDR2 SMNVEV (reference sequence). J was trimmed by 2 bases and V by 5 bases; bases with no gene match: 8. Full variable domain (missing parts from reference TRBV27 and TRBJ2-6): EAQVTQNPRYLITVTGKKLTVTCSQNMNHEYMSWYRQDPGLGLRQIYYSMNVEVTDKGDVPEGYKVSRKEKRNFPLILESPSPNQTSLYFCASSDGQGKPGANVLTFGAGSRLTVL.

The V gene is TRBV2, the J gene TRBJ1-1; 7 bases fit TRBD1. V gave up 6 bases and J gave up 3 bases; unmatched junction bases: 7. CDR1 SNHLY and CDR2 FYNNEI come from the germline V gene. The CDR3 is 14 residues long. The CDR3 sequence is CASSDNRGYTEAFF. The CDR3 DNA reads TGTGCCAGCAGCGACAACAGGGGTTACACTGAAGCTTTCTTT.

This clone was detected only once. Other nucleotide sequences from this sample produce the same CDR3. The CDR3 DNA follows: TGTGCCAGCTCACCTGGACAGGGAAATCAGCCCCAGCATTTT. This encodes CASSPGQGNQPQHF. This sequence joins TRBV18 and TRBJ1-5; 8 bases agree with TRBD1. The ends lost 3 bases at V and 4 bases at J; junction bases unmatched: 2. This CDR3 has 14 residues. From germline, CDR1 is KGHSH and CDR2 LQKENI.

The chain carries TRBV29-1 and TRBJ1-4; a weak D match, TRBD1 (5 bases). The V end was cut by 1 base, the J end by 4 bases, with 16 bases between. Germline V CDR1 and CDR2: SQVTM, ANQGSEA. The CDR3 has 16 amino acids. DNA for the CDR3: TGCAGCGTTGAAGGGGGGGGACCAAATTTTAATGAAAAACTGTTTTTT. Its translation is CSVEGGGPNFNEKLFF.

J is TRBJ2-1 and V is TRBV27, with a weak D call TRBD1 (5 bases). CDR1 is MNHEY, CDR2 SMNVEV, per germline (reference sequence). V was clipped by 5 bases and J by 14 bases, with 19 bases between them. The CDR3 loop spans 13 amino acids. CDR3 region: CASSAQGWGREFF. CDR3 in DNA: TGTGCCAGCAGTGCCCAGGGATGGGGAAGGGAGTTCTTC.

The chain uses TRBV27 and TRBJ1-5; D is unresolved. Germline V CDR1 and CDR2: MNHEY, SMNVEV (reference sequence). The CDR3 consists of 13 residues. Trimming took 3 bases from V and 4 from J, leaving 7 bases between them. The CDR3 is CASSFDRNQPQHF. CDR3 sequence (DNA): TGTGCCAGCAGTTTCGATCGGAATCAGCCCCAGCATTTT.

J is TRBJ2-5 and V is TRBV27; a possible D gene is TRBD2 (7 bases). The last part of the DNA fits TRBJ2-7 better; the J call may be wrong. The V gene's germline CDR1 is MNHEY and CDR2 SMNVEV (reference sequence). The CDR3 is 14 amino acids. The CDR3 nucleotides are TGTGCCAGCAGTCTGGGGGGGGCTCCCTACGAGCAGTACTTC. It codes for CASSLGGAPYEQYF.

DNA for the CDR3: TGTGCCAGCAGTTGGGGACTAGCGGGAGGGCCGAGGGCCCAGTACTTC. Translating gives CASSWGLAGGPRAQYF. V gene TRBV28 combines with J gene TRBJ2-5; TRBD2 agrees at 16 bases. V shed 4 bases and J 9 bases; nucleotides not matched to a gene: 8. The CDR3 is made up of 16 amino acids. Germline V gene sequence: CDR1 MDHEN, CDR2 SYDVKM.

The chain carries TRBV7-9 and TRBJ1-1, with 7 bases lining up with TRBD1. CDR1 SEHNR and CDR2 FQNEAQ come from the germline V gene (reference sequence). The CDR3 sequence is 19 residues long. Trimming at V came to 3 bases and at J to 0 bases, leaving 16 bases not matched to a gene. The CDR3 protein is CASSFLGRKQGILNTEAFF. Written as DNA, the CDR3 is TGTGCCAGCAGCTTTTTAGGTCGGAAACAGGGGATCCTGAACACTGAAGCTTTCTTT.

The CDR3: CASSPRGTGGLYGYTF. DNA for the CDR3: TGTGCCAGCAGCCCTAGAGGGACAGGGGGACTCTATGGCTACACCTTC. V is TRBV7-8 and J is TRBJ1-2, with 11 bases aligning to TRBD1. Germline loops: CDR1 SGHVS, CDR2 FQNEAQ. V lost 5 bases and J lost 4; bases outside the gene matches: 9. The CDR3 sequence is 16 residues long.

V gene TRBV6-1 combines with J gene TRBJ1-2; the D gene is possibly TRBD1 (6 bases). Germline V gene lookup returns CDR1 MNHNS and CDR2 SASEGT. The CDR3 runs 14 residues. Trimming left V 6 bases short and J 8 bases short, with 19 bases between. CDR3: CASRSTGNGSGYTF. CDR3 DNA sequence: TGTGCCAGCAGATCAACAGGGAATGGAAGCGGCTACACCTTC.

This chain connects TRBV7-2 to TRBJ2-1, with D possibly being TRBD2 (6 bases). The CDR3 has 16 residues. The ends were cut back, 8 bases at V and 5 bases at J, with 22 bases in the middle. Germline V lookup: CDR1 SGHTA, CDR2 FQGNSA. The CDR3 coding sequence is TGTGCCAGCGAACATCTAGCGAAGTATTTGCACAATGAGCAGTTCTTC. Residues: CASEHLAKYLHNEQFF.

This chain joins TRBV27 and TRBJ2-7; weak D call: TRBD2 (7 bases). Germline CDR1 MNHEY, CDR2 SMNVEV (reference sequence). With 1 base removed from V and 4 bases from J, the gap between germline ends came to 20 bases. The CDR3 covers 17 residues. The CDR3 here is CASSLLGGQGQRYEQYF. DNA of the CDR3: TGTGCCAGCAGTTTATTGGGGGGGCAGGGGCAACGGTACGAGCAGTACTTC.

This chain uses TRBV2 with TRBJ1-4; 7 nucleotides match TRBD1. From germline, CDR1 is SNHLY and CDR2 FYNNEI. The V and J ends lost 3 bases and 8 bases, in that order; junction bases with no gene match: 9. The CDR3 is made up of 15 amino acids. The CDR3 here is CASSDIDRVKEKLFF. CDR3 DNA sequence: TGTGCCAGCAGTGATATAGACAGGGTTAAGGAAAAACTGTTTTTT. The full variable domain, in which reference TRBV2 and TRBJ1-4 provide the parts outside the CDR3, is EPEVTQTPSHQVTQMGQEVILRCVPISNHLYFYWYRQILGQKVEFLVSFYNNEISEKSEIFDDQFSVERPDGSNFTLKIRSTKLEDSAMYFCASSDIDRVKEKLFFGSGTQLSVL.

The chain recombines TRBV9 with TRBJ2-3; 7 nucleotides agree with TRBD1. This CDR3 comprises 15 residues. Germline assignment: CDR1 SGDLS and CDR2 YYNGEE. J gave up 0 bases and V 6 bases, and 7 bases lay outside the gene matches. The CDR3 DNA is TGTGCCAGCAACCCCGGGACAGCGAGCACAGATACGCAGTATTTT. Its translation is CASNPGTASTDTQYF.

The chain recombines TRBV6-5 with TRBJ1-2; 9 positions match TRBD1. Germline V CDR1 and CDR2: MNHEY, SVGAGI. Trimming at V came to 7 bases and at J to 8 bases, leaving 14 bases not matched to a gene. CDR3 length: 15 residues. The CDR3 loop is CASMRTGASRWGYTF. CDR3 nucleotides: TGTGCCAGCATGAGGACAGGGGCCTCCCGATGGGGCTACACCTTC.

As for this clone: One end of the junction varies from germline; a read error may be responsible. The V call is TRBV6-5, the J call TRBJ2-7; 7 bases match TRBD2. CDR3 length equals 13 residues. Germline lookup yields CDR1 MNHEY and CDR2 SVGAGI. CDR3 DNA sequence: TGTGCCGGCAGCCCAGCGGGGAAGTACGAGCAGTACTTC. Translated, it gives CAGSPAGKYEQYF.

The chain's CDR3 is CASSIAPGQVLYEQYF. CDR3 nucleotide sequence: TGTGCCAGCAGCATTGCCCCGGGACAGGTTCTCTACGAGCAGTACTTC. This chain links TRBV5-6 with TRBJ2-7, with 8 nucleotides matching TRBD1. Per germline, CDR1 SGHDT and CDR2 YYEEEE. Trimming removed 4 bases from V and 3 bases from J; junction bases left unmatched: 12. The CDR3 is 16 amino acids.

V usage is TRBV2 and J usage is TRBJ1-1, with TRBD1 as a possible D gene (5 bases). The CDR3 contains 14 residues. CDR1 and CDR2 (germline): SNHLY, FYNNEI. The V end lost 8 bases, the J end lost 3 bases, and 16 bases lay between the germline ends. Here the CDR3 reads CASAEGRFDTEAFF. CDR3 DNA: TGTGCCAGCGCGGAGGGGCGTTTCGACACTGAAGCTTTCTTT. The full variable domain, in which reference TRBV2 and TRBJ1-1 provide the parts outside the CDR3, is EPEVTQTPSHQVTQMGQEVILRCVPISNHLYFYWYRQILGQKVEFLVSFYNNEISEKSEIFDDQFSVERPDGSNFTLKIRSTKLEDSAMYFCASAEGRFDTEAFFGQGTRLTVV.

The rearrangement links TRBV7-2 to TRBJ2-7; D remains ambiguous. Trimming stripped 3 bases from V and 6 bases from J, with 9 bases between. The CDR3 runs to 12 residues. CDR1 is SGHTA and CDR2 is FQGNSA in the germline V gene. The chain's CDR3 is CASSFSSSEQYF. DNA of the CDR3: TGTGCCAGCAGCTTTTCGAGTAGCGAGCAGTACTTC.

This clone was seen only a few times. The J gene is TRBJ1-1, the V gene TRBV6-5, with D possibly being TRBD1 (6 bases). Trimming took 5 bases from V and 0 from J, leaving 10 bases between them. Germline V lookup: CDR1 MNHEY, CDR2 SVGAGI. The CDR3 has 14 amino acids. Here the CDR3 reads CASSQDSMNTEAFF. For the CDR3, the DNA is TGTGCCAGCAGTCAGGACAGCATGAACACTGAAGCTTTCTTT.

The chain carries TRBV9 and TRBJ2-1; D remains ambiguous. The CDR3 extends over 12 amino acids. Trimming cost V 0 bases and J 7 bases, with 5 bases left between them. CDR1 is SGDLS and CDR2 is YYNGEE in the germline V gene. CDR3 DNA: TGTGCCAGCAGCGTAGGCGAAAATGAGCAGTTCTTC. It translates to CASSVGENEQFF. Full variable domain (outside the CDR3, taken from reference TRBV9 and TRBJ2-1): DSGVTQTPKHLITATGQRVTLRCSPRSGDLSVYWYQQSLDQGLQFLIQYYNGEERAKGNILERFSAQQFPDLHSELNLSSLELGDSALYFCASSVGENEQFFGPGTRLTVL.

The chain employs TRBV13 and TRBJ2-7; D is unresolved. Trimming removed 3 bases at V and 0 bases at J, with 6 bases between. The germline CDR1 and CDR2 sequences are PRHDT and FYEKMQ (reference sequence). CDR3 length equals 13 residues. This CDR3 reads CASSFPSSYEQYF. CDR3 nucleotide sequence: TGTGCCAGCAGCTTCCCCTCCTCCTACGAGCAGTACTTC.

V usage is TRBV5-1 and J usage is TRBJ2-3; D might be TRBD2 (5 bases). This CDR3 spans 16 amino acids. Trimming took off 4 bases at V and 4 bases at J, with 19 bases between the two ends. Germline assignment: CDR1 SGHRS and CDR2 YFSETQ. The CDR3 nucleotides are TGCGCCAGCAGCGCCCGCGGTACTAGATCAGCAGATACGCAGTATTTT. The encoded protein is CASSARGTRSADTQYF.

The rearrangement uses TRBV28 and TRBJ2-5, with 8 bases lining up with TRBD2. The germline V gene has CDR1 MDHEN and CDR2 SYDVKM. Trimming at V came to 3 bases and at J to 4 bases, leaving 10 bases not matched to a gene. The CDR3 spans 16 residues. This chain's CDR3 is CASSFPPGLVGETQYF. The CDR3 DNA reads as TGTGCCAGCAGTTTTCCCCCGGGACTAGTCGGAGAGACCCAGTACTTC.

V is TRBV6-1 and J is TRBJ1-4; a weak D match, TRBD1 (5 bases). V dropped 4 bases and J dropped 7 bases, with 19 bases sitting between them. Germline CDR1 and CDR2: MNHNS and SASEGT. The CDR3 totals 16 residues. CDR3 in DNA: TGTGCCAGCAGTGCCCGGGACTCTAGCCCTAGTGAAAAACTGTTTTTT. Protein: CASSARDSSPSEKLFF.

The V call is TRBV9, the J call TRBJ1-1, with TRBD1 identical over 8 bases. The CDR3 has 15 amino acids. Losses at the gene ends were 2 bases for V and 7 bases for J; bases not matched to a gene: 10. From germline, CDR1 is SGDLS and CDR2 YYNGEE. CDR3 DNA: TGTGCCAGCAGCGTCCATGGACAGGGAGAAGATGAAGCTTTCTTT. Protein sequence: CASSVHGQGEDEAFF.

This clone was seen a few times. The V gene is TRBV30, the J gene TRBJ2-3; 13 nucleotides agree with TRBD2. The V gene's germline CDR1 is GTSNPN and CDR2 SVGIG (reference sequence). V shed 0 bases and J 3 bases; nucleotides not matched to a gene: 6. The CDR3 consists of 17 residues. The CDR3 nucleotides are TGTGCCTGGAGTGTAGCCCGGACTAGCGGGAGAACAGATACGCAGTATTTT. This translates into CAWSVARTSGRTDTQYF.

J is TRBJ2-7 and V is TRBV11-1; no clear D. V gave up 4 bases and J gave up 2 bases, with 6 bases separating them. This CDR3 is built from 12 residues. Germline-derived CDR1 and CDR2 are SGHAT and FQDESV (reference sequence). CDR3 loop: CASSYDTYEQYF. The CDR3 bases are TGTGCCAGCAGCTACGACACCTACGAGCAGTACTTC.